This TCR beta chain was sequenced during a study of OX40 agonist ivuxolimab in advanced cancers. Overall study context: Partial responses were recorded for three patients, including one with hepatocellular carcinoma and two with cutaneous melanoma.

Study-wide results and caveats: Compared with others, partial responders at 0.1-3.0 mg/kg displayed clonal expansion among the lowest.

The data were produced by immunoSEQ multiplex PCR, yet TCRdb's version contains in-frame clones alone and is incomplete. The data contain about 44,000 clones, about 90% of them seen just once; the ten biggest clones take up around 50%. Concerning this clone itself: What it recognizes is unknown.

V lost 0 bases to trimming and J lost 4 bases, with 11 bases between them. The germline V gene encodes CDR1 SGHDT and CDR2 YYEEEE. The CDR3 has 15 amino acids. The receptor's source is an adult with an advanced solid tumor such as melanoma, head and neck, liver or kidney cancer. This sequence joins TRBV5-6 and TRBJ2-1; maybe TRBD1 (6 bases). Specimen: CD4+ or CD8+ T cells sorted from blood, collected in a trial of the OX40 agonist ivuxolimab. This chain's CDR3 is CASSLDRELYNEQFF. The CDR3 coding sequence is TGTGCCAGCAGCTTGGACAGGGAGCTTTACAATGAGCAGTTCTTC.